These 22 T cell receptor beta chains share one sample of origin, sequenced in a study of T cells in Graves' hyperthyroidism and ophthalmopathy. TCR beta CDR3 sequences were amplified from RNA transcripts. The primer set for the first-round RT-PCR of the TCR CDR3 was HTBI. TCRdb fed the multiplex PCR reads into MiXCR, producing one record per CDR3 protein. In the table there are approximately 400,000 distinct CDR3 sequences, more than 15% of which are singletons. The sample was blood. Every receptor here comes from a woman in her late teens or twenties with Graves' hyperthyroidism.

The V gene is TRBV6-1, the J gene TRBJ1-4; tentatively, D is TRBD1 (6 bases). Trimming took 6 bases from V and 8 from J, leaving 16 bases between them. The CDR3 extends over 14 amino acids. From germline, CDR1 is MNHNS and CDR2 SASEGT. The CDR3 sequence: CASRGGGGREKLFF. Here the CDR3 DNA reads TGTGCCAGCAGAGGGGGTGGAGGTAGGGAAAAACTGTTTTTT.

J is TRBJ2-5 and V is TRBV4-1, with TRBD1 as a possible D gene (6 bases). The V gene lost 4 bases and the J gene lost 5 bases, with 20 bases spanning the gap. This CDR3 has 16 amino acids. Germline values: CDR1 MGHRA, CDR2 YSYEKL. The CDR3: CASSPTPQGVGETQYF. Written as DNA, the CDR3 is TGCGCCAGCAGCCCTACACCACAGGGAGTCGGGGAGACCCAGTACTTC.

This clonotype occurred many times. The chain joins TRBV6-1 to TRBJ2-1, with D possibly being TRBD2 (5 bases). The CDR3 extends over 15 amino acids. Germline CDR1 reads MNHNS; CDR2 reads SASEGT. Trimming left V 7 bases short and J 4 bases short, with 17 bases between. CDR3 in amino acids: CASNMSAGLYNEQFF. The DNA for the CDR3 is TGTGCCAGCAATATGTCCGCGGGTCTTTACAATGAGCAGTTCTTC.

This clonotype was detected many times. The rearrangement links TRBV7-8 to TRBJ1-1; D not certain. V shed 6 bases and J shed 4 bases, with 15 bases lying between them. Germline CDR1 SGHVS, CDR2 FQNEAQ. The length of the CDR3 is 14 residues. In DNA, the CDR3 is TGTGCCAGCAGGACTGCAGAGGGTGGCACTGAAGCTTTCTTT. Amino acid sequence: CASRTAEGGTEAFF.

This clonotype was observed many times. The CDR3, as DNA: TGTGCCGGGTGGGCCCAGGAGATCGAGACCCAGTACTTC. Protein sequence: CAGWAQEIETQYF. The chain carries TRBV7-9 and TRBJ2-5; D is ambiguous. V gave up 11 bases and J gave up 5 bases, with 18 bases separating them. Germline V gene sequence: CDR1 SEHNR, CDR2 FQNEAQ (reference sequence). This CDR3 has 13 residues.

The table lists this clonotype with many counts. The CDR3 sequence: CASSLWDSYGYTF. The CDR3 DNA is TGCGCCAGCAGCTTATGGGACAGCTATGGCTACACCTTC. The gene calls are TRBV5-1 and TRBJ1-2; 7 positions agree with TRBD1. This CDR3 spans 13 amino acids. Germline CDR1 and CDR2: SGHRS and YFSETQ. J lost 4 bases, V lost 2 bases, and 2 bases had no gene match.

This clonotype was observed at least ten times. The chain carries TRBV6-1 and TRBJ2-1, with D unresolved. V lost 7 bases, J lost 2 bases, and 15 bases lay in between. The length of the CDR3 is 15 residues. Germline V gene sequence: CDR1 MNHNS, CDR2 SASEGT. The CDR3 reads CASIRQTEAYNEQFF. CDR3 in DNA: TGTGCCAGCATACGACAAACAGAAGCCTACAATGAGCAGTTCTTC.

This clonotype was recorded only once. Sequence at one end of the junction differs from germline and may be a read error. The V call is TRBV2, the J call TRBJ2-7, with 7 positions matching TRBD2. This CDR3 has 14 amino acids. Looked up from germline, CDR1 is SNHLY and CDR2 is FYNNEI. This CDR3 reads CASSPRLASYKQYF. The CDR3 DNA is TGTGCCAGCAGCCCCCGACTAGCCTCCTACAAGCAGTACTTC.

This clonotype has at least ten counts. The V call is TRBV6-5, the J call TRBJ2-5, with D perhaps being TRBD1 or TRBD2 (6 bases each). V shed 0 bases and J shed 5 bases, with 13 bases lying between them. This CDR3 spans 15 amino acids. CDR1 is MNHEY and CDR2 is SVGAGI in the germline V gene. The CDR3, as DNA: TGTGCCAGCAGTTACTCACGGGGGCGCATGGAGACCCAGTACTTC. Translating gives CASSYSRGRMETQYF.

This clonotype was seen more than once but under ten times. This clone may be a read error of a much larger clone one base away. The chain uses TRBV11-3 and TRBJ2-1, with 7 bases lining up with TRBD1. CDR3 length equals 16 residues. CDR1 is SGHNT, CDR2 YENEEA, per germline. This chain's CDR3 is CASSLHGQDFYNERFF. The CDR3 DNA reads TGTGCCAGCAGCCTCCACGGACAGGATTTCTACAATGAGCGGTTCTTC.

CDR3 sequence (DNA): TGTGCCAGCAGCCCAAAACCTCTAGCGGGAGGGGGCGAGCAGTACTTC. Protein: CASSPKPLAGGGEQYF. V gene TRBV11-2 combines with J gene TRBJ2-7, with TRBD2 matching 12 bases. V dropped 5 bases and J dropped 6; count of bases not matched to a gene: 11. CDR3 length: 16 amino acids. CDR1 is SGHAT, CDR2 FQNNGV, per germline.

In this sample, this clonotype turned up many times. The rearrangement uses TRBV20-1 and TRBJ2-1, with 12 nucleotides matching TRBD2. V shed 4 bases, J shed 2 bases, and the junction held 3 bases outside the gene matches. The germline CDR1 and CDR2 sequences are DFQATT and SNEGSKA (reference sequence). The CDR3 consists of 15 residues. The CDR3 DNA sequence: TGCAGTGCTAAGACTAGCGGGAGAACCTACAATGAGCAGTTCTTC. This encodes CSAKTSGRTYNEQFF.

This clonotype was found once. The V and J genes are TRBV11-2 and TRBJ1-5; D call uncertain. CDR1 is SGHAT, CDR2 FQNNGV, per germline. The V and J ends lost 2 bases and 4 bases respectively, with 15 bases between them. The CDR3 spans 16 residues. The CDR3 DNA follows: TGTGCCAGCAGCTTACTAAGCAGGACGGGGAATCAGCCCCAGCATTTT. Its translation is CASSLLSRTGNQPQHF.

Regarding this clonotype: The junction and the germline gene differ at one end; a read error may be behind it. This chain links TRBV7-7 with TRBJ2-5, with 7 bases that match TRBD1. Germline V gene data show CDR1 as SSHAT and CDR2 as FNYEAQ (reference sequence). The CDR3 length is 15 residues. The CDR3 loop reads CASSLSGQSQETQYF. The CDR3 nucleotides read TGTGCTAGCAGCTTATCGGGACAGTCCCAAGAGACCCAGTACTTC. The whole variable domain, remainder taken from reference TRBV7-7 and TRBJ2-5, is GAGVSQSPRYKVTKRGQDVTLRCDPISSHATLYWYQQALGQGPEFLTYFNYEAQPDKSGLPSDRFSAERPEGSISTLTIQRTEQRDSAMYRCASSLSGQSQETQYFGPGTRLLVL.

Of note for this clonotype: A much larger clone is a single base away; this may be a read error. The chain joins TRBV19 to TRBJ1-1; no definite D call. Germline V CDR1 and CDR2: LNHDA, SQIVND (reference sequence). The CDR3 extends over 14 amino acids. The CDR3 reads CASRIGGMDTEAFF. As DNA, the CDR3 is TGTGCCAGTAGGATAGGAGGGATGGACACTGAAGCTTTCTTT.

The V call is TRBV18, the J call TRBJ2-3, with D possibly matching TRBD1 (5 bases). The CDR3 runs to 15 residues. V lost 2 bases, J lost 4 bases, and 13 bases lay in between. Germline V lookup: CDR1 KGHSH, CDR2 LQKENI. The CDR3 DNA reads as TGTGCCAGCTCACCAGTGAAGGGCAGGGCAGATACGCAGTATTTT. Protein product: CASSPVKGRADTQYF.

As DNA, the CDR3 is TGTGCCAGCAGCACCCGGACTAGCGGGCCTAGCACAGATACGCAGTATTTT. Translating it yields CASSTRTSGPSTDTQYF. The chain is built from TRBV11-2 and TRBJ2-3; 11 nucleotides match TRBD2. The germline CDR1 and CDR2 sequences are SGHAT and FQNNGV. V shed 5 bases, J shed 0 bases, and the junction held 7 bases outside the gene matches. CDR3 length equals 17 residues.

This clonotype was seen at least ten times. This chain links TRBV6-6 with TRBJ1-1, with D hard to call. The V gene's germline CDR1 is MNHNY and CDR2 SVGAGI (reference sequence). The CDR3 has 14 amino acids. V was trimmed by 2 bases and J by 5 bases, leaving 12 bases between them. CDR3 residues: CASSYRTDGTEAFF. Here the CDR3 DNA reads TGTGCCAGCAGTTACCGGACCGATGGAACTGAAGCTTTCTTT.

Many counts were recorded for this clonotype. J is TRBJ2-5 and V is TRBV11-2, with 8 bases lining up with TRBD2. This CDR3 is 18 amino acids long. Germline assignment: CDR1 SGHAT and CDR2 FQNNGV. V shed 6 bases and J 4 bases; nucleotides not matched to a gene: 19. The CDR3 region is CASRRSGGGPSQGETQYF. CDR3 bases: TGTGCCAGCAGACGTTCTGGCGGGGGGCCCTCGCAAGGAGAGACCCAGTACTTC.

Ten or more counts support this clonotype. The chain employs TRBV2 and TRBJ2-7, with 12 bases lining up with TRBD1. Germline V gene sequence: CDR1 SNHLY, CDR2 FYNNEI. The CDR3 extends over 14 amino acids. The V and J ends lost 8 bases and 8 bases, in that order; junction bases with no gene match: 10. The CDR3 DNA reads as TGTGCCAGCGGGGGGACAGGGGGCGCGGTGAAGCAGTACTTC. This codes for CASGGTGGAVKQYF.

This clonotype was counted only a few times. This rearrangement joins TRBV19 to TRBJ2-5, with 12 bases lining up with TRBD2. J was trimmed by 7 bases and V by 10 bases; bases with no gene match: 10. Germline V gene sequence: CDR1 LNHDA, CDR2 SQIVND (reference sequence). This CDR3 has 14 amino acids. CDR3 nucleotides: TGTGCCACCGCACGACTAGCGGGAGAAGGGACCCAGTACTTC. Its translation: CATARLAGEGTQYF.

This clonotype was detected ten times or more. This rearrangement joins TRBV12-3 or TRBV12-4 to TRBJ1-2, with D tentatively TRBD1 (6 bases). This CDR3 comprises 15 residues. V lost 5 bases, J lost 6 bases, and 19 bases lay in between. The CDR3 DNA follows: TGTGCCAGCAGTGGCCGGGGGGCAGCCGCCCATGGCTACACCTTC. Amino acids: CASSGRGAAAHGYTF.